One and the same sample provided the 10 T cell receptor beta chains below, sequenced in a study of cytomegalovirus exposure and HLA in healthy donors. With 60 Vbeta and 13 Jbeta primers, the PCR was carried out. Using immunoSEQ multiplex PCR, the repertoire was profiled, and TCRdb retains in-frame clones only, with some absent. The sample holds 120,000 or so clones, approximately 68% seen once. Sequencing used PBMCs. These TCRs come from a man aged 25 to 45 in good health and CMV-seropositive.

The V call is TRBV7-8, the J call TRBJ2-1; the D gene is possibly TRBD1 (5 bases). Trimming cost V 0 bases and J 6 bases, with 12 bases left between them. Per the germline V gene, CDR1 is SGHVS and CDR2 is FQNEAQ. This CDR3 has 15 residues. The CDR3 DNA follows: TGTGCCAGCAGCTTAGCCAGGGCAAGAGCCAATGAGCAGTTCTTC. It encodes CASSLARARANEQFF.

Only one count was recorded for this clone. V usage is TRBV7-9 and J usage is TRBJ1-5; TRBD1 aligns across 11 bases. The CDR3 contains 15 residues. CDR1 and CDR2 from the germline V gene are SEHNR and FQNEAQ (reference sequence). The J segment lost 5 bases and the V segment lost 5 bases, leaving 5 bases of the junction unmatched. The CDR3 region has the DNA TGTGCCAGCAGCCCCGGGACAGGGGGAGATCAGCCCCAGCATTTT. As protein: CASSPGTGGDQPQHF. The full variable domain, with the rest looked up from reference TRBV7-9 and TRBJ1-5, is DTGVSQNPRHKITKRGQNVTFRCDPISEHNRLYWYRQTLGQGPEFLTYFQNEAQLEKSRLLSDRFSAERPKGSFSTLEIQRTEQGDSAMYLCASSPGTGGDQPQHFGDGTRLSIL.

This clone was seen only once. The chain couples TRBV2 to TRBJ1-5, with D uncertain. The CDR3 has 14 residues. Germline assignment: CDR1 SNHLY and CDR2 FYNNEI. Trimming took 3 bases from V and 5 from J, leaving 11 bases between them. The chain's CDR3 is CASSDKAADQPQHF. CDR3 DNA sequence: TGTGCCAGCAGTGATAAAGCGGCAGATCAGCCCCAGCATTTT.

V and J are TRBV19 and TRBJ2-4; 14 bases are a match to TRBD2. With V trimmed by 5 bases and J by 1 base, 10 bases remained unmatched. The CDR3 extends over 19 amino acids. Germline CDR1 and CDR2: LNHDA and SQIVND (reference sequence). The CDR3 DNA is TGTGCCAGTAGTGACCCGGGACTAGCGGGAGAGTGGGCCAAAAACATTCAGTACTTC. Encoded protein: CASSDPGLAGEWAKNIQYF.

The chain is built from TRBV9 and TRBJ2-7; 8 bases agree with TRBD2. With V trimmed by 4 bases and J by 6 bases, 9 bases remained unmatched. This CDR3 comprises 14 residues. The germline V gene encodes CDR1 SGDLS and CDR2 YYNGEE. The CDR3 protein is CASSPGLAGTEQYF. As DNA, the CDR3 is TGTGCCAGCAGCCCAGGGCTAGCGGGTACCGAGCAGTACTTC. The complete variable domain, with remaining parts taken from reference TRBV9 and TRBJ2-7, reads DSGVTQTPKHLITATGQRVTLRCSPRSGDLSVYWYQQSLDQGLQFLIQYYNGEERAKGNILERFSAQQFPDLHSELNLSSLELGDSALYFCASSPGLAGTEQYFGPGTRLTVT.

This chain joins TRBV28 and TRBJ1-2, with 7 bases that match TRBD1. The V gene's germline CDR1 is MDHEN and CDR2 SYDVKM. Germline trimming cut 2 bases from V and 5 bases from J; bases unmatched to any gene: 11. The CDR3 length is 16 residues. CDR3 DNA: TGTGCCAGCAGTTTAGGGGTAGGGACAGTGATATATGGCTACACCTTC. Protein product: CASSLGVGTVIYGYTF.

The gene calls are TRBV4-1 and TRBJ2-7, with D unclear. V lost 2 bases, J lost 1 base, and 12 bases lay in between. Germline V CDR1 and CDR2: MGHRA, YSYEKL. The CDR3 is 15 amino acids. This CDR3 reads CASSQSLDPSYEQYF. CDR3 nucleotides: TGCGCCAGCAGCCAATCACTCGATCCGTCCTACGAGCAGTACTTC.

This clone was recorded a few times. The chain combines TRBV6-5 with TRBJ2-1, with TRBD1 matching over 10 bases. Germline CDR1 MNHEY, CDR2 SVGAGI. The CDR3 runs to 15 residues. V was clipped by 6 bases and J by 5 bases; unmatched bases: 7. The CDR3 loop is CASSWTGTGDNEQFF. The CDR3 nucleotides read TGTGCCAGCAGCTGGACCGGGACAGGGGACAATGAGCAGTTCTTC.

This chain links TRBV4-1 with TRBJ2-1; 11 nucleotides match TRBD1. CDR1 is MGHRA and CDR2 is YSYEKL in the germline V gene. The CDR3 length is 13 residues. The V segment lost 4 bases and the J segment 8 bases; nucleotides outside the gene matches: 1. The CDR3 nucleotides are TGCGCCAGCAGCCCGGGACAGGGGGATGAGCAGTTCTTC. Translating gives CASSPGQGDEQFF.

This clone was found a few times. The gene calls are TRBV6-1 and TRBJ1-1; D is unclear. V was cut by 5 bases and J by 2 bases, with 12 bases left in between. Germline CDR1 reads MNHNS; CDR2 reads SASEGT. CDR3 length equals 14 residues. CDR3: CASSSSYGNTEAFF. The CDR3 DNA reads TGTGCCAGCAGTTCCTCCTACGGTAACACTGAAGCTTTCTTT.